The sequence of this T cell receptor beta chain was determined in a study of T cells after yellow fever vaccination. Study at large: Preparation used SMART-Seq v4 Ultra Low Input for the low-cell-number fractions.

Whole-study findings and limits: Just a small share of clonotypes turned up in the CD4 compartment as well as the CD8 compartment. Subsequent booster samples again held most clones from primary vaccination (more than 95% CD4, 85% to 90% CD8).

V gave up 0 bases and J gave up 5 bases, with 7 bases separating them. Germline CDR1 is LNHDA and CDR2 is SQIVND (reference sequence). The CDR3 extends over 13 amino acids. This clonotype came up many times. Its antigen is unknown. One entry per CDR3 protein results from TCRdb running MiXCR on the 5' RACE reads. The sample consists of 110,000 to 150,000 distinct CDR3 sequences, approximately 6.6% of them appearing once. The sample consisted of CD4+ T cells sorted from PBMCs, taken 10 days after the yellow fever booster vaccination. This chain uses TRBV19 with TRBJ1-2; D call uncertain. The TCR was taken from a man aged 25 to 40 who received the YFV17D yellow fever vaccine. CDR3 DNA sequence: TGTGCCAGTAGTATAGATCGAGGGTATGGCTACACCTTC. Translation gives CASSIDRGYGYTF.